This TCR beta chain comes out of a study of Tregs in tolerant kidney transplant recipients. Clones were sequenced by immunoSEQ multiplex PCR, and TCRdb holds only the in-frame ones, with some missing. There are fewer than 60,000 clones in the sample; around 90% occur only once, and about 15% lies in the top ten. This clone was recorded only once. Germline CDR1 LGHNT, CDR2 FRNRAP. V dropped 2 bases and J dropped 3; count of bases not matched to a gene: 7. The CDR3 runs to 16 residues. Mixed chimerism was transient after nonmyeloablative marrow transplants from related graft donors. Thawed PBMCs were FACS-sorted into unstimulated CD4+CD25+CD127- regulatory T cells, CD4+CD25- non-regulatory cells, CD4 and CD8 cells.

This material consisted of CD8+ T cells from blood (PBMCs), taken 24 months after the transplant. The receptor comes from a human patient who received a combined kidney and bone marrow transplant. Some T cells may have come from the graft donor. The genes are TRBV12-5 and TRBJ1-5; TRBD1 agrees at 7 bases. DNA for the CDR3: TGTGCTAGTGGTTTGACATCCGGGACAGACAATCAGCCCCAGCATTTT. Translated, it gives CASGLTSGTDNQPQHF. The variable domain in full, with the rest retrieved from reference TRBV12-5 and TRBJ1-5, is DARVTQTPRHKVTEMGQEVTMRCQPILGHNTVFWYRQTMMQGLELLAYFRNRAPLDDSGMPKDRFSAEMPDATLATLKIQPSEPRDSAVYFCASGLTSGTDNQPQHFGDGTRLSIL.